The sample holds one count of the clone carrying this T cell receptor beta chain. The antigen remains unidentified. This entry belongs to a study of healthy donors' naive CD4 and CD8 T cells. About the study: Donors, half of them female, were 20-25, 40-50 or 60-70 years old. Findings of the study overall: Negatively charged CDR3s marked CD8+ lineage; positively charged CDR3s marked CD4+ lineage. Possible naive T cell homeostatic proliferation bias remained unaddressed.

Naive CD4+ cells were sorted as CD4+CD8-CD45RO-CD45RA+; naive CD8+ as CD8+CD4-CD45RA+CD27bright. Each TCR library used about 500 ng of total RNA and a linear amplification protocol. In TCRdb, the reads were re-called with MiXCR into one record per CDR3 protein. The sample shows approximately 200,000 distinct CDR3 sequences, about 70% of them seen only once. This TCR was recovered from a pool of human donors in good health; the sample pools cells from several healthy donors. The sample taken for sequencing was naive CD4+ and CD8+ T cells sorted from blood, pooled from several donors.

The CDR3 nucleotides are TGTGCCAGCTCACCACAACTATGGACTAGCGGGACTGAGCAGTTCTTC. Its protein is CASSPQLWTSGTEQFF. The chain is built from TRBV18 and TRBJ2-1; 12 nucleotides line up with TRBD2. With V trimmed by 1 base and J by 9 bases, 7 bases remained unmatched. Germline V gene lookup returns CDR1 KGHSH and CDR2 LQKENI. This CDR3 contains 16 residues.